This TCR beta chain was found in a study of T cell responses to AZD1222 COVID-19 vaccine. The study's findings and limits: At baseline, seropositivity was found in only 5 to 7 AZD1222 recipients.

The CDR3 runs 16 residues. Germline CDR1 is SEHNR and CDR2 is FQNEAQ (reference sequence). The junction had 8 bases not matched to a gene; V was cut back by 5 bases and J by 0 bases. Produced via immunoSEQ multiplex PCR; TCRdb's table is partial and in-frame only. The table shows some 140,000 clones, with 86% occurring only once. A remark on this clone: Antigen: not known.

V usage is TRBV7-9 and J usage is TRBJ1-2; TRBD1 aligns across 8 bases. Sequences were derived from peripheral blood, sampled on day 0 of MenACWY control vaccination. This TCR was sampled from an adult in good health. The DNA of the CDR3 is TGTGCCAGCAGCCGGTCCGGGACAGGCTCTAACTATGGCTACACCTTC. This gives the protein CASSRSGTGSNYGYTF.